The T cell receptor beta chain under discussion was sequenced for a study of spatial heterogeneity in lung cancer. Study information: In cases with available follow-up PBMC samples, these were sequenced at a median of roughly 24 months after resection. As counted in raw reads, each unique TCR and UMI combination appeared more than ten times on average.

In TCRdb, the 5' RACE reads were re-called with MiXCR into one record per CDR3 protein. Of approximately 110,000 distinct CDR3 sequences in the sample, roughly a tenth are singletons; the top ten hold approximately 25%. Time point in this sample: blood at routine non-recurrence follow-up after resection. CDR1 and CDR2 from the germline V gene are SSHAT and FNYEAQ (reference sequence). CDR3 size: 13 residues. V was trimmed by 4 bases and J by 6 bases, leaving 12 bases between them. The chain links TRBV7-7 to TRBJ1-2; D is possibly TRBD1 (5 bases). The clonotype comes from a female donor with early-stage non-small cell lung cancer. The sample in question was PBMCs, obtained at follow-up. DNA for the CDR3: TGTGCCAGCAGCTCGGGACTTTCCAATGGCTACACCTTC. Protein product: CASSSGLSNGYTF.